This T cell receptor beta chain comes out of a study of T cells in tuberculosis (dated by TCRdb to 2016 to 2019). For context, the study as a whole: In the study, CD1B tetramers and high-throughput TCR immunosequencing were combined to characterize T cells specific for the mycobacterial lipid antigen glucose monomycolate (GMM). A South African clinical cohort compared IGRA-negative adolescents, IGRA-positive adolescents with latent tuberculosis and adults with active tuberculosis, ten per group. Study-level results and caveats: Clinical samples were selected based on which cryopreserved specimens were available, and the active tuberculosis cases were adults whereas the controls were adolescents. Smaller NN-distances were partly driven by shorter CDR3-alpha lengths in active tuberculosis patients, and statistical significance was not reached for the TCR-beta difference. With the diverse GMM-specific repertoire as input, a classifier achieved 80% to 90% accuracy (AUROC roughly 0.88), whereas GEM motif frequencies as input gave more than 55% accuracy. Active tuberculosis TCR-alpha repertoires showed smaller mean NN-distances to GMM-specific TCRs than IGRA-negative controls, suggesting clonal expansion of these TCRs.

At study entry, adolescents were screened for latent tuberculosis infection using a tuberculin skin test and the QuantiFERON-TB GOLD In-Tube IGRA. Immunosequencing was performed on unsorted cryopreserved PBMC and covered around 94,000 T cells per clinical donor on average. Eleven high schools in the Worcester region of the Western Cape, South Africa, served as enrollment sites for adolescents aged 12 to 18 years. Ten or so M. tuberculosis-infected adolescents and approximately 10 uninfected adolescents, matched for age and sex, were selected. For the adolescents, PBMC were isolated by density centrifugation from freshly drawn heparinized blood and then cryopreserved. The CDR3 goes from the cysteine to the phenylalanine over 15 residues. The CDR3 DNA has 45 bases and is translated from base 1. CDR1 and CDR2 are read off the germline V gene as MDHEN and SYDVKM. V loses 1 base of germline sequence and J loses 9 bases, and the interval between the two ends is 16 bases.

Comment on this clone: This receptor's antigen is unknown. The record has no base qualities; no much larger clone is one base away.

TCR libraries were generated with the immunoSEQ multiplex PCR assay, using TCR-beta and/or TCR-alpha/delta assays for each sample. The amplified TCR libraries were sequenced on the Illumina high-throughput platform. On the authors' methods: Clustering and dimensionality reduction relied on pairwise TCRdist distances among GMM-specific receptors from T cells that were either sorted ex vivo or expanded in vitro. Each clinical repertoire was assigned a mean NN-distance score, defined as the average TCRdist to the nearest 10% of tetramer-positive reference sequences. GEM TCR motif frequency was computed as the fraction of unique TCRs matching known GEM sequences by V/J usage and CDR3 length. Active tuberculosis was classified by linear discriminant analysis with leave-one-out cross-validation, implemented in scikit-learn. What TCRdb holds here is the immuneACCESS table cut down to in-frame rearrangements. Part of the clones is not present; checked against another copy, under half of the missing clones reflect an unresolved V gene, and the others are unexplained. That table gives V, J and clone size, and the DNA gave D and trimming. In all, the sample holds some 31,000 clones, and about nine tenths of those were seen once. Roughly 2% of the sample rests with the top ten.

The TCR was taken from a donor aged 10-30 years with latent tuberculosis or without tuberculosis infection. Sample: PBMCs. The V and J segments used are TRBV28 and TRBJ2-1; the D gene is perhaps TRBD2, on 6 matching bases. The DNA reads TGTGCCAGCAGTTTATTTCAGCGGGCCCTGGGTGAGCAGTTCTTC. It translates as CASSLFQRALGEQFF.